This TCR beta chain was profiled in a study of Ad26.COV2.S vaccination and SARS-CoV-2 variants. Whole-study findings and limits: Vaccine and placebo recipients had similar non-spike TCR breadth.

Assay: immunoSEQ multiplex PCR; the TCRdb copy retains only in-frame clones and omits some. The sample gives fewer than 900,000 clones, 80% to 90% of which show up once; nearly 1.5% is in the top ten. On this clone itself: The antigen is not known. Other DNA sequences in this specimen translate into the identical CDR3.

CDR3 length: 14 amino acids. Trimming removed 0 bases at V and 3 bases at J, with 9 bases between. Germline V CDR1 and CDR2: MNHEY, SVGAGI. Treatment defined: some 19 received Ad26.COV2.S at low or high dose, single or two shots; 5 received placebo; per-sample allocation not given. Sampling was done on day 63 after the first vaccine or placebo injection. This adult donor, from Boston, was 18-55 years old. The chain carries TRBV6-5 and TRBJ2-7; D call uncertain. The source material was peripheral blood, sampled in a trial of Ad26.COV2.S vaccine versus placebo. The receptor was isolated from a person between 18 and 59 years old who received the Ad26.COV2.S COVID-19 vaccine or a placebo. The CDR3 DNA follows: TGTGCCAGCAGTTACTCGGGCGGCAGCTACGAGCAGTACTTC. Its translation: CASSYSGGSYEQYF.